These 19 T cell receptor beta chains came from one sample sequenced in a study of blood T cells in healthy people across ages. With a J-beta primer mix and a sample-barcoded 5' primer, a second PCR ran roughly 7 to 11 cycles. TCRdb re-called the 5' RACE reads through MiXCR, storing one row per CDR3 protein. This table has about 600,000 distinct CDR3 sequences, roughly 48% appearing once. Sequences were obtained from blood. These receptors were obtained from a man at least 80 years old in good health.

V gene TRBV27 combines with J gene TRBJ2-6; tentative D call: TRBD1 (6 bases). V lost 9 bases and J 4 bases, leaving 25 bases between the germline ends. The CDR3 extends over 18 amino acids. CDR1 is MNHEY and CDR2 is SMNVEV in the germline V gene (reference sequence). Written as DNA, the CDR3 is TGTGCCAGTGGGCCATTCTTACAGGGACCGAAGGGGGCCAACGTCCTGACTTTC. This sequence encodes CASGPFLQGPKGANVLTF.

This clonotype appeared a few times. The chain recombines TRBV5-1 with TRBJ2-5, with 9 bases matching TRBD1. With the DNA end fitting TRBJ2-7 better, the J assignment may be wrong. This CDR3 spans 15 amino acids. Germline V gene lookup returns CDR1 SGHRS and CDR2 YFSETQ. In nucleotides, the CDR3 is TGCGCCAGCAGCAGTGCCGGGACAGGGAAACGCGAGCAGTACTTC. Encoded protein: CASSSAGTGKREQYF.

Comments on this clonotype: Given a much more abundant clone one base away, this may be a read error. This chain uses TRBV29-1 with TRBJ2-1; D uncertain. CDR1 and CDR2 from the germline V gene are SQVTM and ANQGSEA. The CDR3 totals 13 residues. CDR3 coding DNA: TGCAGCGTTGAAGACGTACAGAACAATGGGCAGTTCTTC. Translated, it gives CSVEDVQNNGQFF.

The chain employs TRBV7-2 and TRBJ2-7; TRBD2 might be the D (5 bases). The last part of the DNA fits TRBJ2-5 better; the J call may be wrong. This CDR3 comprises 15 residues. The germline CDR1 and CDR2 sequences are SGHTA and FQGNSA. The CDR3 protein is CASSLDRLAAGTQYF. In DNA form, the CDR3 reads TGTGCCAGCAGCTTAGACCGGCTAGCAGCCGGGACCCAGTACTTC.

This clonotype appeared a few times. The rearrangement uses TRBV3-1 and TRBJ1-5; D is unresolved. Trimming took off 0 bases at V and 8 bases at J, with 11 bases between the two ends. The length of the CDR3 is 14 residues. Germline V gene lookup returns CDR1 LGHDT and CDR2 YNNKEL (reference sequence). The chain's CDR3 is CASSQDHGAEPQHF. CDR3 DNA sequence: TGTGCCAGCAGCCAAGATCATGGAGCGGAGCCCCAGCATTTT.

The chain uses TRBV6-2 or TRBV6-3 and TRBJ2-7; weak D call: TRBD1 (5 bases). Deletions cut 6 bases from V and 2 bases from J, with 11 bases between. CDR3 length: 13 amino acids. Germline V CDR1 and CDR2: MNHEY, SVGEGT. For the CDR3, the DNA is TGTGCCAGCAGGCGGACATCTCCCTACGAGCAGTACTTC. Translation gives CASRRTSPYEQYF.

This clonotype showed up many times. The chain carries TRBV2 and TRBJ1-2; D is undetermined. The CDR3 runs 13 residues. V lost 4 bases and J 4 bases, leaving 10 bases between the germline ends. From germline, CDR1 is SNHLY and CDR2 FYNNEI. The CDR3 DNA reads as TGTGCCAGCAGTGCCACGGAGGGCTATGGCTACACCTTC. It codes for CASSATEGYGYTF. Filled out from reference TRBV2 and TRBJ1-2, the complete variable domain reads EPEVTQTPSHQVTQMGQEVILRCVPISNHLYFYWYRQILGQKVEFLVSFYNNEISEKSEIFDDQFSVERPDGSNFTLKIRSTKLEDSAMYFCASSATEGYGYTFGSGTRLTVV.

The V and J genes are TRBV9 and TRBJ2-3, with D possibly TRBD2 on 6 matching bases. The CDR3 consists of 15 residues. The ends were cut back, 0 bases at V and 1 base at J, with 9 bases in the middle. Looked up from germline, CDR1 is SGDLS and CDR2 is YYNGEE. The CDR3 protein is CASSVVGGGTDTQYF. In nucleotides, the CDR3 is TGTGCCAGCAGCGTAGTTGGCGGGGGCACAGATACGCAGTATTTT.

A remark on this clonotype: Mismatch with germline at one junction end may stem from a read error. The chain is built from TRBV20-1 and TRBJ2-3; 8 bases are shared with TRBD2. The CDR3 is made up of 15 amino acids. CDR1 and CDR2 (germline): DFQATT, SNEGSKA (reference sequence). In nucleotides, the CDR3 is TGCAGTGCCGTCCGGCCTAGCGGGCGTCTAGATGCGCAGTATTTT. Amino acids: CSAVRPSGRLDAQYF.

V usage is TRBV6-5 and J usage is TRBJ2-2; tentative D call: TRBD1 (6 bases). V gave up 2 bases and J gave up 1 base, with 11 bases separating them. The CDR3 length is 16 residues. Germline V CDR1 and CDR2: MNHEY, SVGAGI. CDR3 sequence (DNA): TGTGCCAGCAGTTACGTTTCGGGACAGAACACCGGGGAGCTGTTTTTT. Translated: CASSYVSGQNTGELFF.

This sequence joins TRBV4-1 and TRBJ2-1; D might be TRBD1 (5 bases). Germline V gene lookup returns CDR1 MGHRA and CDR2 YSYEKL. CDR3 size: 13 residues. V lost 3 bases and J 12 bases, leaving 15 bases between the germline ends. CDR3 DNA: TGCGCCAGCAGCCAGGCCGCAGGGTGGGTGCAGTTCTTC. Its translation: CASSQAAGWVQFF.

The chain combines TRBV5-1 with TRBJ2-5; D ambiguous. CDR3 length: 14 residues. V lost 1 base and J lost 11, with 18 bases in between. Germline CDR1 SGHRS, CDR2 YFSETQ. The CDR3 loop is CASSLTLPLMEQYF. DNA of the CDR3: TGCGCCAGCAGCTTGACACTACCCCTGATGGAGCAGTACTTC.

About this clonotype: Germline and junction disagree at one end, which may indicate a read error. This rearrangement joins TRBV9 to TRBJ2-4, with D unclear. The J call could be wrong; TRBJ2-7 is a better fit for the DNA end. Germline V gives CDR1 SGDLS, CDR2 YYNGEE. The CDR3 totals 13 residues. The CDR3 is CAGSVGPGYEQYF. In DNA form, the CDR3 reads TGTGCCGGCAGCGTAGGTCCGGGCTACGAGCAGTACTTC.

This chain connects TRBV12-3 or TRBV12-4 to TRBJ2-7; D is perhaps TRBD2 (6 bases). The V end was cut by 6 bases, the J end by 3 bases, with 12 bases between. The CDR3 spans 13 residues. The CDR3 protein is CASRGRLGYEQYF. The CDR3 DNA reads as TGTGCCAGCAGGGGGAGACTAGGCTACGAGCAGTACTTC.

The chain is built from TRBV3-1 and TRBJ2-2; possibly TRBD2 for D (6 bases). CDR1 LGHDT and CDR2 YNNKEL come from the germline V gene (reference sequence). V lost 6 bases and J 0 bases, leaving 11 bases between the germline ends. The CDR3 length is 15 residues. The CDR3, as DNA: TGTGCCAGCAGGGAATGGGGGGCGAACACCGGGGAGCTGTTTTTT. It is translated as CASREWGANTGELFF.

This clonotype was found a few times. The chain has TRBV3-1 and TRBJ2-5; 8 bases map to TRBD2. Trimming cost V 1 base and J 4 bases; bases outside gene matches: 8. The CDR3 runs to 16 residues. Germline CDR1 LGHDT, CDR2 YNNKEL (reference sequence). The CDR3: CASSQVRGAGAETQYF. CDR3 coding DNA: TGTGCCAGCAGCCAAGTCCGGGGAGCGGGGGCAGAGACCCAGTACTTC.

The gene calls are TRBV5-1 and TRBJ1-5; the D gene is possibly TRBD1 (5 bases). Germline values: CDR1 SGHRS, CDR2 YFSETQ. V was trimmed by 0 bases and J by 0 bases, leaving 10 bases between them. There are 16 residues in the CDR3. The CDR3 spells CASSLGGGDSNQPQHF. CDR3 DNA: TGCGCCAGCAGCTTGGGCGGAGGGGATAGCAATCAGCCCCAGCATTTT.

The V call is TRBV6-2 or TRBV6-3, the J call TRBJ2-1; 8 bases are a match to TRBD2. The CDR3 contains 14 residues. The germline V gene has CDR1 MNHEY and CDR2 SVGEGT. After removal of 6 bases from V and 6 bases from J, the junction contained 7 bases not matched to a gene. The DNA of the CDR3 is TGTGCCAGCAGAGGCCAAGCGGGAGTCAATGAGCAGTTCTTC. Translating gives CASRGQAGVNEQFF.

This clonotype was seen many times. The chain carries TRBV6-5 and TRBJ2-1; TRBD1 aligns across 7 bases. Germline V gives CDR1 MNHEY, CDR2 SVGAGI. This CDR3 has 16 amino acids. With V trimmed by 4 bases and J by 7 bases, 13 bases remained unmatched. The CDR3 nucleotides are TGTGCCAGCAGTTCCAACGACAGGGATTTGGGTAATGAGCAGTTCTTC. It encodes CASSSNDRDLGNEQFF.